These 6 T cell receptor beta chains came from one sample sequenced in a study of T cells in localized non-small cell lung cancer. Clones were sequenced by immunoSEQ multiplex PCR, and TCRdb holds only the in-frame ones, with some missing. Of fewer than 20,000 clones in the sample, 87% were seen once. Sequenced material: peripheral blood mononuclear cells, taken before any cancer treatment. The receptors shown here come from a male donor aged 60 or over with stage II lung adenocarcinoma.

The CDR3 DNA reads as TGTGCCACCAGCAGGAAAGCGGGAGTAGGGGTCAATGAGCAGTTCTTC. It specifies CATSRKAGVGVNEQFF. The chain recombines TRBV15 with TRBJ2-1; 8 positions agree with TRBD2. With 3 bases clipped from V and 6 bases from J, the junction kept 10 bases outside the gene matches. Germline CDR1 reads LNHNV; CDR2 reads YYDKDF (reference sequence). The CDR3 extends over 16 amino acids.

This clone was recorded only once. The rearrangement joins TRBV27 to TRBJ2-7, with 8 nucleotides matching TRBD2. Germline trimming cut 6 bases from V and 0 bases from J; bases unmatched to any gene: 7. The CDR3 covers 15 residues. Germline V CDR1 and CDR2: MNHEY, SMNVEV (reference sequence). In DNA form, the CDR3 reads TGTGCCAGCAGGACTACTAGCGGAAGCTCCTACGAGCAGTACTTC. This sequence encodes CASRTTSGSSYEQYF.

This chain connects TRBV19 to TRBJ1-1, with D uncertain. V was trimmed by 0 bases and J by 5 bases, leaving 16 bases between them. CDR3 length: 16 residues. From germline, CDR1 is LNHDA and CDR2 SQIVND (reference sequence). DNA of the CDR3: TGTGCCAGTAGTATAGAGGGCGCGGGTAGGCGGACTGAAGCTTTCTTT. It translates to CASSIEGAGRRTEAFF.

This rearrangement joins TRBV28 to TRBJ1-2, with 7 bases lining up with TRBD1. Germline V CDR1 and CDR2: MDHEN, SYDVKM. J gave up 4 bases and V 6 bases, and 11 bases lay outside the gene matches. The CDR3 is 15 amino acids. CDR3 loop: CASREGAVSSYGYTF. DNA of the CDR3: TGTGCCAGCAGGGAGGGGGCGGTATCAAGCTATGGCTACACCTTC.

The chain is built from TRBV7-9 and TRBJ2-7; D gene ambiguous. Trimming took off 2 bases at V and 6 bases at J, with 17 bases between the two ends. The CDR3 sequence is 15 residues long. Germline V gene sequence: CDR1 SEHNR, CDR2 FQNEAQ (reference sequence). DNA of the CDR3: TGTGCCAGCAGCTTATTGTCTGGTCCTCCTGGCGAGCAGTACTTC. Its translation: CASSLLSGPPGEQYF. Complete variable domain (other parts from reference TRBV7-9 and TRBJ2-7): DTGVSQNPRHKITKRGQNVTFRCDPISEHNRLYWYRQTLGQGPEFLTYFQNEAQLEKSRLLSDRFSAERPKGSFSTLEIQRTEQGDSAMYLCASSLLSGPPGEQYFGPGTRLTVT.

This clone was recorded once. The V and J genes are TRBV19 and TRBJ1-1, with D maybe TRBD1 (5 bases). The CDR3 has 11 residues. Germline V gene sequence: CDR1 LNHDA, CDR2 SQIVND (reference sequence). V lost 8 bases, J lost 5 bases, and 9 bases lay in between. The CDR3 here is CASEGWTEAFF. The CDR3 DNA follows: TGTGCCAGTGAGGGGTGGACTGAAGCTTTCTTT.